The 32 T cell receptor beta chains reported below all come from one sample, sequenced in a study of T-cell memory formation after mild COVID-19 (dated by TCRdb to 2020 to 2023). Libraries were prepared through 5' RACE. The sample was run on an Illumina NovaSeq 6000. Through fastp at Q25 and MiXCR, TCRdb rebuilt clones from the public reads, retaining in-frame beta chains. Identical CDR3 proteins give one entry, which carries the most common genes and DNA. Present in this sample are about half a million distinct CDR3 sequences, 15% to 20% of which were seen just once. Roughly an eighth of the sample lies in the top ten. Sequencing was performed on PBMCs or a T cell subset sorted from them (not recorded which). Receptors originate from an adult woman who had mild COVID-19 (a few samples of this study predate the infection). The sample titles of this study are shuffled in the database, so cell type and time point are left out; the donor was told from shared clones.

This clonotype came up a few times. The CDR3 bases are TGCGCCAGCAGCCAAACCCGGGACAGCTCCTACGAGCAGTACTTC. Translation: CASSQTRDSSYEQYF. The V call is TRBV4-1, the J call TRBJ2-7; 7 bases line up with TRBD1. This CDR3 contains 15 residues. V lost 2 bases and J lost 0; bases outside the gene matches: 4. Germline V gene sequence: CDR1 MGHRA, CDR2 YSYEKL.

The chain carries TRBV14 and TRBJ2-5, with a weak D call TRBD1 (6 bases). CDR1 is SGHDN, CDR2 FVKESK, per germline. Trimming pared 2 bases from V and 4 bases from J, leaving 14 bases between. CDR3 length: 15 residues. CDR3 coding DNA: TGTGCCAGCAGCCAAACGACAGGAGAGTTAGAGACCCAGTACTTC. Amino acid sequence: CASSQTTGELETQYF.

V gene TRBV20-1 combines with J gene TRBJ2-1; 9 bases line up with TRBD1. The junction had 11 bases not matched to a gene; V was cut back by 0 bases and J by 8 bases. The germline V gene has CDR1 DFQATT and CDR2 SNEGSKA (reference sequence). The length of the CDR3 is 16 residues. This CDR3 reads CSARDRKGQGIDEQFF. The CDR3, as DNA: TGCAGTGCTAGAGACCGTAAGGGACAGGGTATCGATGAGCAGTTCTTC.

The chain couples TRBV4-1 to TRBJ1-2; weak D call: TRBD1 (5 bases). The CDR3 is 17 amino acids. CDR1 and CDR2 (germline): MGHRA, YSYEKL. V lost 4 bases, J lost 4 bases, and 22 bases lay in between. The CDR3 here is CASSLRLRDAKGYGYTF. In DNA form, the CDR3 reads TGCGCCAGCAGCCTTAGACTCCGGGACGCCAAGGGCTATGGCTACACCTTC.

This clonotype has more than one count but fewer than ten. The chain joins TRBV10-2 to TRBJ2-1; 9 bases align to TRBD1. Germline lookup yields CDR1 WSHSY and CDR2 SAAADI. J was trimmed by 8 bases and V by 3 bases; bases with no gene match: 8. The CDR3 length is 15 residues. The DNA for the CDR3 is TGCGCCAGCAGTGACCCGGACAGGGGAATTTATGAGCAGTTCTTC. It encodes CASSDPDRGIYEQFF.

V and J are TRBV29-1 and TRBJ2-3; no definite D call. Deletions cut 6 bases from V and 3 bases from J, with 10 bases between. This CDR3 region has 12 residues. Germline CDR1 reads SQVTM; CDR2 reads ANQGSEA. Here the CDR3 DNA reads TGCAGCGTGGAGCCTGAGACAGATACGCAGTATTTT. Residues: CSVEPETDTQYF.

The sample holds a few counts of this clonotype. The chain links TRBV20-1 to TRBJ2-1; D may be TRBD1 (6 bases). The V end lost 2 bases, the J end lost 7 bases, and 15 bases lay between the germline ends. This CDR3 is 14 amino acids long. CDR1 and CDR2 (germline): DFQATT, SNEGSKA (reference sequence). The CDR3 sequence is CSARSQGLGNEQFF. CDR3 coding DNA: TGCAGTGCTAGAAGCCAGGGGTTGGGGAATGAGCAGTTCTTC.

The table lists this clonotype with many counts. The chain has TRBV5-1 and TRBJ1-1; D is ambiguous. The CDR3 covers 13 residues. The germline V gene encodes CDR1 SGHRS and CDR2 YFSETQ. Trimming shortened V by 6 bases and J by 0 bases, and 9 bases separated the two germline ends. CDR3 loop: CASTLTVNTEAFF. CDR3 nucleotides: TGCGCCAGCACCCTGACGGTGAACACTGAAGCTTTCTTT.

The chain carries TRBV11-2 and TRBJ2-5, with D unclear. V was cut by 5 bases and J by 7 bases, with 14 bases left in between. This CDR3 has 13 residues. The germline V gene encodes CDR1 SGHAT and CDR2 FQNNGV. CDR3 DNA sequence: TGTGCCAGCAGCCCTTCGACCGGAATGACCCAGTACTTC. Its translation: CASSPSTGMTQYF.

Regarding this clonotype: A clone one base away is much larger, so this may be a read error. The chain joins TRBV25-1 to TRBJ2-1, with a possible D match to TRBD2 (5 bases). Looked up from germline, CDR1 is MGHDK and CDR2 is SYGVNS. V was cut by 2 bases and J by 1 base, with 6 bases left in between. This CDR3 has 14 amino acids. The CDR3 bases are TGTGCCAGCAGTGAAGAGGGATCCTACAATGAGCAGTTCTTC. This encodes CASSEEGSYNEQFF. Supplemented by reference TRBV25-1 and TRBJ2-1, the full variable domain reads EADIYQTPRYLVIGTGKKITLECSQTMGHDKMYWYQQDPGMELHLIHYSYGVNSTEKGDLSSESTVSRIRTEHFPLTLESARPSHTSQYLCASSEEGSYNEQFFGPGTRLTVL.

This clonotype was observed a few times. The chain links TRBV11-2 to TRBJ2-7, with D unresolved. CDR1 is SGHAT and CDR2 is FQNNGV in the germline V gene. Trimming removed 5 bases at V and 6 bases at J, with 8 bases between. This CDR3 contains 11 residues. Here the CDR3 reads CASSVHSEQYF. As DNA, the CDR3 is TGTGCCAGCAGCGTCCACAGCGAGCAGTACTTC.

The table lists this clonotype with a few counts. This chain links TRBV9 with TRBJ2-5, with TRBD1 identical over 8 bases. V dropped 4 bases and J dropped 5; count of bases not matched to a gene: 7. The germline V gene encodes CDR1 SGDLS and CDR2 YYNGEE. This CDR3 region has 14 residues. CDR3 residues: CASSIRTGSETQYF. CDR3 coding DNA: TGTGCCAGCAGCATTAGGACAGGGAGCGAGACCCAGTACTTC.

This clonotype has just a few counts. This chain connects TRBV5-1 to TRBJ2-1; perhaps TRBD2 as D (5 bases). The CDR3 extends over 16 amino acids. V lost 0 bases, J lost 1 base, and 11 bases lay in between. Germline lookup yields CDR1 SGHRS and CDR2 YFSETQ. The CDR3 sequence: CASSLAGIWSYNEQFF. The DNA for the CDR3 is TGCGCCAGCAGCTTGGCCGGGATTTGGTCCTACAATGAGCAGTTCTTC. Full variable domain (rest looked up from reference TRBV5-1 and TRBJ2-1): KAGVTQTPRYLIKTRGQQVTLSCSPISGHRSVSWYQQTPGQGLQFLFEYFSETQRNKGNFPGRFSGRQFSNSRSEMNVSTLELGDSALYLCASSLAGIWSYNEQFFGPGTRLTVL.

There are a few counts of this clonotype. The rearrangement links TRBV27 to TRBJ1-1; D unresolved. CDR1 and CDR2 (germline): MNHEY, SMNVEV (reference sequence). Trimming shortened V by 4 bases and J by 0 bases, and 15 bases separated the two germline ends. This CDR3 contains 16 residues. The CDR3 DNA sequence: TGTGCCAGCAGTTGGGCGAGCGGGGTACTGAACACTGAAGCTTTCTTT. Residues: CASSWASGVLNTEAFF.

A few counts support this clonotype. J is TRBJ2-1 and V is TRBV13; the match to TRBD2 covers 13 bases. Germline V gives CDR1 PRHDT, CDR2 FYEKMQ (reference sequence). CDR3 length: 16 amino acids. The trim removed 4 bases at V and 8 bases at J, leaving 8 bases unmatched. DNA of the CDR3: TGTGCCAGCAGCTCTTCTCGGACTAGCGGGAGAGATGAGCAGTTCTTC. Amino acids: CASSSSRTSGRDEQFF. The full variable domain, in which reference TRBV13 and TRBJ2-1 provide the parts outside the CDR3, is AAGVIQSPRHLIKEKRETATLKCYPIPRHDTVYWYQQGPGQDPQFLISFYEKMQSDKGSIPDRFSAQQFSDYHSELNMSSLELGDSALYFCASSSSRTSGRDEQFFGPGTRLTVL.

This clonotype was counted between two and nine times. V and J are TRBV5-8 and TRBJ2-4; D not resolved. CDR1 and CDR2 from the germline V gene are SGHTS and YDEGEE. V dropped 7 bases and J dropped 1 base, with 15 bases sitting between them. The length of the CDR3 is 15 residues. DNA for the CDR3: TGTGCCAGCGGCCTTGGCCCCGGGGCCAAAAACATTCAGTACTTC. Its translation: CASGLGPGAKNIQYF. Together with reference TRBV5-8 and TRBJ2-4, the CDR3 gives the full variable domain: EAGVTQSPTHLIKTRGQQATLRCSPISGHTSVYWYQQALGLGLQFLLWYDEGEERNRGNFPPRFSGRQFPNYSSELNVNALELEDSALYLCASGLGPGAKNIQYFGAGTRLSVL.

The chain carries TRBV24-1 and TRBJ2-1; unclear D gene. The CDR3 runs 13 residues. Per germline, CDR1 KGHDR and CDR2 SFDVKD. The V end lost 3 bases, the J end lost 12 bases, and 14 bases lay between the germline ends. The CDR3 DNA reads TGTGCCACCAGTGATAAAGCGACCTGGGGGCAGTTCTTC. It is translated as CATSDKATWGQFF.

This clonotype was seen a few times. This chain uses TRBV5-1 with TRBJ1-1, with D hard to call. CDR1 and CDR2 from the germline V gene are SGHRS and YFSETQ. This CDR3 is 14 amino acids long. The ends were cut back, 7 bases at V and 4 bases at J, with 17 bases in the middle. The chain's CDR3 is CASEPGRDGTEAFF. DNA of the CDR3: TGCGCCAGCGAACCCGGTCGGGATGGCACTGAAGCTTTCTTT.

CDR3 in amino acids: CASSDGTRQDTQYF. The CDR3 DNA reads as TGCGCCAGCAGCGACGGGACCCGGCAGGATACGCAGTATTTT. The V call is TRBV5-1, the J call TRBJ2-3; D is possibly TRBD1 or TRBD2 (5 bases each). CDR1 SGHRS and CDR2 YFSETQ come from the germline V gene. CDR3 length: 14 residues. The V end was cut by 4 bases, the J end by 6 bases, with 15 bases between. The full variable domain, in which reference TRBV5-1 and TRBJ2-3 provide the parts outside the CDR3, is KAGVTQTPRYLIKTRGQQVTLSCSPISGHRSVSWYQQTPGQGLQFLFEYFSETQRNKGNFPGRFSGRQFSNSRSEMNVSTLELGDSALYLCASSDGTRQDTQYFGPGTRLTVL.

The rearrangement links TRBV7-8 to TRBJ1-1, with D maybe TRBD1 (6 bases). The CDR3 is 15 amino acids. Germline CDR1 reads SGHVS; CDR2 reads FQNEAQ. Trimming left V 0 bases short and J 11 bases short, with 19 bases between. In DNA form, the CDR3 reads TGTGCCAGCAGCTTAGCGGTCTACAGGGACCAAGAGGCTTTCTTT. Its translation: CASSLAVYRDQEAFF.

The chain uses TRBV12-3 or TRBV12-4 and TRBJ2-3; D is undetermined. The CDR3 sequence is 11 residues long. Deletions cut 8 bases from V and 0 bases from J, with 3 bases between. The DNA for the CDR3 is TGTGCCAGCGCTAGCACAGATACGCAGTATTTT. This codes for CASASTDTQYF.

The chain has TRBV9 and TRBJ2-7; the D gene is possibly TRBD1 (6 bases). V was trimmed by 0 bases and J by 3 bases, leaving 16 bases between them. Germline CDR1 and CDR2: SGDLS and YYNGEE. This CDR3 is 16 amino acids long. This CDR3 is CASSVGSGDHYYEQYF. CDR3 DNA: TGTGCCAGCAGCGTAGGTTCAGGGGACCACTACTACGAGCAGTACTTC.

This clonotype was detected only a few times. The genes are TRBV4-2 and TRBJ2-3; no clear D. CDR3 length equals 13 residues. Germline CDR1 LGHNA, CDR2 YNFKEQ. The chain's CDR3 is CATSLTSTDTQYF. In nucleotides, the CDR3 is TGTGCGACGAGCTTGACTAGCACAGATACGCAGTATTTT.

This clonotype came up a few times. This chain links TRBV24-1 with TRBJ2-2; no firm D call. Germline-derived CDR1 and CDR2 are KGHDR and SFDVKD. The CDR3 runs 14 residues. The V end was cut by 9 bases, the J end by 3 bases, with 13 bases between. The DNA for the CDR3 is TGTGCCACCCCCGTAACGTGGTACACCGGGGAGCTGTTTTTT. Its protein product is CATPVTWYTGELFF.

This sequence joins TRBV29-1 and TRBJ2-3; no clear D. The germline gives CDR1 SQVTM, CDR2 ANQGSEA. The V gene lost 4 bases and the J gene lost 2 bases, with 10 bases spanning the gap. There are 13 residues in the CDR3. The DNA of the CDR3 is TGCAGCGTTGGGCACAGACCCACAGATACGCAGTATTTT. This sequence encodes CSVGHRPTDTQYF.

This sequence joins TRBV12-3 or TRBV12-4 and TRBJ2-7, with D maybe TRBD2 (6 bases). The CDR3 runs to 14 residues. The ends were cut back, 4 bases at V and 5 bases at J, with 15 bases in the middle. The CDR3 DNA reads as TGTGCCAGCAGTTCGGCGGCGGGAAGGGACGAGCAGTACTTC. This translates into CASSSAAGRDEQYF.

The chain is built from TRBV6-5 and TRBJ2-3; no clear D gene. V was trimmed by 0 bases and J by 1 base, leaving 11 bases between them. The germline V gene encodes CDR1 MNHEY and CDR2 SVGAGI. The CDR3 runs 16 residues. CDR3 sequence (DNA): TGTGCCAGCAGTTACTCTCTGGGGTATGGCACAGATACGCAGTATTTT. This codes for CASSYSLGYGTDTQYF.

This clonotype has only a few counts. The rearrangement links TRBV6-5 to TRBJ2-7; D possibly corresponds to TRBD2 (6 bases). The CDR3 spans 13 residues. V was shortened by 5 bases and J by 5 bases, with 13 bases between the two germline ends. Germline V gene data show CDR1 as MNHEY and CDR2 as SVGAGI. CDR3 coding DNA: TGTGCCAGCAGTACGGGGGACGGCAACGAGCAGTACTTC. Amino acid sequence: CASSTGDGNEQYF.

The chain carries TRBV4-2 and TRBJ2-5, with D tentatively TRBD1 or TRBD2 (5 bases each). The V and J ends lost 4 bases and 3 bases respectively, with 15 bases between them. The CDR3 covers 15 residues. Germline V lookup: CDR1 LGHNA, CDR2 YNFKEQ. The CDR3 protein is CASSLGGSVEETQYF. The CDR3 coding sequence is TGTGCCAGCAGCCTTGGGGGAAGCGTGGAAGAGACCCAGTACTTC.

This clonotype has a handful of counts. The V call is TRBV15, the J call TRBJ2-3, with D possibly matching TRBD2 (5 bases). There are 16 residues in the CDR3. Trimming cost V 7 bases and J 0 bases, with 17 bases left between them. Germline assignment: CDR1 LNHNV and CDR2 YYDKDF (reference sequence). The CDR3, as DNA: TGTGCCACCATTTGGGTCGGGGTGACTAGCACAGATACGCAGTATTTT. Protein sequence: CATIWVGVTSTDTQYF.

This clonotype was detected once. The chain links TRBV12-3 or TRBV12-4 to TRBJ2-3, with 11 nucleotides matching TRBD2. V trimming: 2 bases; J trimming: 7 bases; junction bases outside the gene matches: 8. This CDR3 contains 16 residues. The CDR3 region is CASSLSTSGGLYTQYF. The CDR3 nucleotides read TGTGCCAGCAGTTTATCCACTAGCGGGGGCCTCTATACGCAGTATTTT.

The rearrangement joins TRBV7-2 to TRBJ2-1, with 10 nucleotides matching TRBD2. Germline V gives CDR1 SGHTA, CDR2 FQGNSA. The junction had 3 bases not matched to a gene; V was cut back by 3 bases and J by 7 bases. The CDR3 consists of 14 residues. The CDR3 loop reads CASSFPTSGNEQFF. DNA of the CDR3: TGTGCCAGCAGCTTCCCGACTAGCGGGAATGAGCAGTTCTTC.